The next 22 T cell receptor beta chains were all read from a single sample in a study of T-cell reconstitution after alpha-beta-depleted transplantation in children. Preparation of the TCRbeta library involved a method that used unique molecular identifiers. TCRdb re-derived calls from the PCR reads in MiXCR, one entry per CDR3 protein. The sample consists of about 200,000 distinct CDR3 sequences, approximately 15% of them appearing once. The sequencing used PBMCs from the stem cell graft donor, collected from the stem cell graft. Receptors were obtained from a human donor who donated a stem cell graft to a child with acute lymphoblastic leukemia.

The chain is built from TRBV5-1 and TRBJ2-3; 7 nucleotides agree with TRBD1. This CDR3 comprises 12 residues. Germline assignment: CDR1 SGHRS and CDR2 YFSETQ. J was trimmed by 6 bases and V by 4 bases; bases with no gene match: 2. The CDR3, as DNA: TGCGCCAGCAGCGGGACAGCCGATACGCAGTATTTT. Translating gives CASSGTADTQYF. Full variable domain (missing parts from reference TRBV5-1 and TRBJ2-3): KAGVTQTPRYLIKTRGQQVTLSCSPISGHRSVSWYQQTPGQGLQFLFEYFSETQRNKGNFPGRFSGRQFSNSRSEMNVSTLELGDSALYLCASSGTADTQYFGPGTRLTVL.

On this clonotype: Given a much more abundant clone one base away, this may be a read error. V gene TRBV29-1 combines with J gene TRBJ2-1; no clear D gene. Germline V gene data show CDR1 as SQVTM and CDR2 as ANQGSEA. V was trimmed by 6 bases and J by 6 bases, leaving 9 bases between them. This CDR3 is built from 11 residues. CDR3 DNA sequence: TGCAGCGTCAGCTTCCTCAATGAGCAGTTCTTC. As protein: CSVSFLNEQFF.

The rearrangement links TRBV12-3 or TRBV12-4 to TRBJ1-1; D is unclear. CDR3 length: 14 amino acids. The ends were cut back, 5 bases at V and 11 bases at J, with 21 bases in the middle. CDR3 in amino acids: CASSATDPRGCAFF. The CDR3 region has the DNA TGTGCCAGCAGTGCGACGGACCCCCGAGGGTGCGCTTTCTTT.

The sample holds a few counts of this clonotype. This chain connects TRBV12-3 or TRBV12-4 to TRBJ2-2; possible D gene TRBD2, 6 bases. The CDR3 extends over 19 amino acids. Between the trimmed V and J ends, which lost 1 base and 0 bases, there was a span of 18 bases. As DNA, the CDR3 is TGTGCCAGCAGTTTAGTTGGGCGGGAACAGGCGCCGAACACCGGGGAGCTGTTTTTT. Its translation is CASSLVGREQAPNTGELFF.

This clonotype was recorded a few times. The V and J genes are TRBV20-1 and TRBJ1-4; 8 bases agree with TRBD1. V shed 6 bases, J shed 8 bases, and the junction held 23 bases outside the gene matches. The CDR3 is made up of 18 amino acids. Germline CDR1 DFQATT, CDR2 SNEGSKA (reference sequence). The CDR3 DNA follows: TGCAGTGCCCTGACCCCGGCCCTCGAAGACAGGGGTCGGGAAAAACTGTTTTTT. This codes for CSALTPALEDRGREKLFF.

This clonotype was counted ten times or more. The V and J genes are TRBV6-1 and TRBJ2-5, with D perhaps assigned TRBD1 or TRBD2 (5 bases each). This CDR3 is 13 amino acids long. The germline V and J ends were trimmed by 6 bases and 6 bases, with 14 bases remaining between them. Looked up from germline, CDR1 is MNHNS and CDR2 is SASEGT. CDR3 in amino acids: CASSEPGPQTQYF. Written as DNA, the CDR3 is TGTGCCAGCAGCGAGCCGGGACCCCAGACCCAGTACTTC.

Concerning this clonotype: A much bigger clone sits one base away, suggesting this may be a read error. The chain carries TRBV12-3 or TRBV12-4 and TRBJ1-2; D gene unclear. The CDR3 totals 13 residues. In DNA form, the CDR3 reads TGTGCCAGCAGTTACGTACAGAGCTATGGCCACACCTTC. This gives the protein CASSYVQSYGHTF.

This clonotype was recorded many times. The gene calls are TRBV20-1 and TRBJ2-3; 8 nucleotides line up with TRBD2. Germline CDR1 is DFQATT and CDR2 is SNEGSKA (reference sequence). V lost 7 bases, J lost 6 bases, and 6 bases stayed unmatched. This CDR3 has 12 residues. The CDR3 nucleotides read TGCAGTGTGGCGGGAGGAGTCGATACGCAGTATTTT. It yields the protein CSVAGGVDTQYF.

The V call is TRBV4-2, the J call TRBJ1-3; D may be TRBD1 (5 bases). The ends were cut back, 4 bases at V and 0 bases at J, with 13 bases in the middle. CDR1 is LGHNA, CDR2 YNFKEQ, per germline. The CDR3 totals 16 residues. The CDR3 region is CASSPSTVYSGNTIYF. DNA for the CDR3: TGTGCCAGCAGCCCGTCGACAGTCTACTCTGGAAACACCATATATTTT.

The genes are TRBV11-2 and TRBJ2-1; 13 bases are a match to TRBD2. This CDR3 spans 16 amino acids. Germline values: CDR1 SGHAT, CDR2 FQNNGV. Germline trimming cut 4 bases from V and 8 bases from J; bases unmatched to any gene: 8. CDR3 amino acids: CASSSPTSGRIYEQFF. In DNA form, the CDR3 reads TGTGCCAGCAGCTCGCCGACTAGCGGGAGGATTTATGAGCAGTTCTTC.

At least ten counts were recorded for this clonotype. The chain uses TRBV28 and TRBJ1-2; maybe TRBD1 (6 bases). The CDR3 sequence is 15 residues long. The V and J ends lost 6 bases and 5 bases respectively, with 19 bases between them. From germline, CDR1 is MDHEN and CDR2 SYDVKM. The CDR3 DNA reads TGTGCCAGCAGGGAGGGGGGCAGGGGAAGTTATGGCTACACCTTC. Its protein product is CASREGGRGSYGYTF.

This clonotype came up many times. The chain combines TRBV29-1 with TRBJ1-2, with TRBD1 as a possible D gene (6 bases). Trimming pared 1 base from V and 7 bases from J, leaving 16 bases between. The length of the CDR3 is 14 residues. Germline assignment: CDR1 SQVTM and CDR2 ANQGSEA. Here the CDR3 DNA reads TGCAGCGTTGAAGCCGTAAAGGGGGTTTCTGGCTACACCTTC. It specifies CSVEAVKGVSGYTF.

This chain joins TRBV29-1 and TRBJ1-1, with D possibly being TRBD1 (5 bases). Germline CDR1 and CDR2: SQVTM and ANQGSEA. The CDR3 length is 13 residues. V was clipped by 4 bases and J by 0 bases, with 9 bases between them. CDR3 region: CSVVGQMNTEAFF. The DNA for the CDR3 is TGCAGCGTTGTGGGGCAAATGAACACTGAAGCTTTCTTT.

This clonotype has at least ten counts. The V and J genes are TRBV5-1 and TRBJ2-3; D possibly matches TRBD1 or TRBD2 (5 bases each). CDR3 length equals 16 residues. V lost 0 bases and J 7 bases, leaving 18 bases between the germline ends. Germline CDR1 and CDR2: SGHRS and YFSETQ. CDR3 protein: CASSLANTLGPYTQYF. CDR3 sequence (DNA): TGCGCCAGCAGCTTGGCTAATACTCTGGGACCTTATACGCAGTATTTT. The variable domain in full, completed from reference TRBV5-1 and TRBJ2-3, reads KAGVTQTPRYLIKTRGQQVTLSCSPISGHRSVSWYQQTPGQGLQFLFEYFSETQRNKGNFPGRFSGRQFSNSRSEMNVSTLELGDSALYLCASSLANTLGPYTQYFGPGTRLTVL.

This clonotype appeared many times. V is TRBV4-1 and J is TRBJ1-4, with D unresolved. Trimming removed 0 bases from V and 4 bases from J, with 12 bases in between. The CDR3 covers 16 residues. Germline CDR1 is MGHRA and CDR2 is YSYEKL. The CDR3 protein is CASSQDINALNEKLFF. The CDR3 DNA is TGCGCCAGCAGCCAAGATATAAATGCGCTTAATGAAAAACTGTTTTTT.

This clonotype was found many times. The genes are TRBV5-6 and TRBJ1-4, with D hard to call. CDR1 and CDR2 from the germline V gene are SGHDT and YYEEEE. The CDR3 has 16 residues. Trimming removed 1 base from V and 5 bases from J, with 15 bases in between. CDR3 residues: CASSLSDWAYNEKLFF. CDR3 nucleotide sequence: TGTGCCAGCAGCTTGTCGGATTGGGCATACAATGAAAAACTGTTTTTT.

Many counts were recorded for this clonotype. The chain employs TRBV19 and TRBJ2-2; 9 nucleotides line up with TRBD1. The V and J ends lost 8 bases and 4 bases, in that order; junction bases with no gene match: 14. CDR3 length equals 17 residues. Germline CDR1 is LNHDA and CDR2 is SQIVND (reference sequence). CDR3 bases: TGTGCCAGTCGGGGTCACAGGGGGCAAGAGGGCACCGGGGAGCTGTTTTTT. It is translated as CASRGHRGQEGTGELFF.

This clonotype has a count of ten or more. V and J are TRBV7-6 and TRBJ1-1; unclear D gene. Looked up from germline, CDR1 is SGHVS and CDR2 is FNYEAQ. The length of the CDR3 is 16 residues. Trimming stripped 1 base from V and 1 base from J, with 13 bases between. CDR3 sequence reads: CASSLVGGRRNTEAFF. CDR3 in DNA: TGTGCCAGCAGCTTAGTTGGAGGACGGAGGAACACTGAAGCTTTCTTT.

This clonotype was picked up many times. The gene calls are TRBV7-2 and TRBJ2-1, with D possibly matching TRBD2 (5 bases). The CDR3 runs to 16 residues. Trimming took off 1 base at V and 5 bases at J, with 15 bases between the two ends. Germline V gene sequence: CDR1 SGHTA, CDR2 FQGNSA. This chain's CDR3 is CASSLGVEIGDNEQFF. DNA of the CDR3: TGTGCCAGCAGCTTAGGCGTGGAAATCGGGGACAATGAGCAGTTCTTC.

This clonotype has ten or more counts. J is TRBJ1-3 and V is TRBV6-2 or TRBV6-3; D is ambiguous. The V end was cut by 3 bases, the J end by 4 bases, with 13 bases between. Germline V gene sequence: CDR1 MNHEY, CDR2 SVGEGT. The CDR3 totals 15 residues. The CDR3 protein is CASSYRGRSGNTIYF. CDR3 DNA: TGTGCCAGCAGTTATCGGGGTCGCTCCGGAAACACCATATATTTT.

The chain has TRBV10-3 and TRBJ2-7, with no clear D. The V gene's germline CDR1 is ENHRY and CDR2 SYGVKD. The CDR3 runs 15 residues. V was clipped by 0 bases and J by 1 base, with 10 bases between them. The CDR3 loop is CAISESESLSYEQYF. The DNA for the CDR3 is TGTGCCATCAGTGAGTCGGAATCGTTGTCCTACGAGCAGTACTTC.

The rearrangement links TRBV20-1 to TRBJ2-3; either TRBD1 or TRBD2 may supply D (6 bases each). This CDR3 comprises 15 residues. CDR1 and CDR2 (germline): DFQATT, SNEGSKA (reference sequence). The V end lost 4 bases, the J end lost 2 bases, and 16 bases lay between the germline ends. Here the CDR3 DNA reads TGCAGTGCTAAGAAGGGGGGACCGCTCACAGATACGCAGTATTTT. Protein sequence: CSAKKGGPLTDTQYF.